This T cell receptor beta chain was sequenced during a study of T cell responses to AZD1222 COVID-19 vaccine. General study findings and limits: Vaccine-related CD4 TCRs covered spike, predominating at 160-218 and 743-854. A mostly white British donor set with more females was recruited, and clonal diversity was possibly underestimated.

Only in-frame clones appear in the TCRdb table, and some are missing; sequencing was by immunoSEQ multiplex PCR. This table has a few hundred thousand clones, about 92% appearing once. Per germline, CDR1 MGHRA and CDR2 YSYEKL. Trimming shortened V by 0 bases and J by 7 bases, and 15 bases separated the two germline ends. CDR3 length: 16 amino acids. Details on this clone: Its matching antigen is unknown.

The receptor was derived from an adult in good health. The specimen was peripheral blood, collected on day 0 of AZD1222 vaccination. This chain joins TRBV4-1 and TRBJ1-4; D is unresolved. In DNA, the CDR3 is TGCGCCAGCAGCCAAGAGGTCGGGGTGTTAGGTGAAAAACTGTTTTTT. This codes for CASSQEVGVLGEKLFF.